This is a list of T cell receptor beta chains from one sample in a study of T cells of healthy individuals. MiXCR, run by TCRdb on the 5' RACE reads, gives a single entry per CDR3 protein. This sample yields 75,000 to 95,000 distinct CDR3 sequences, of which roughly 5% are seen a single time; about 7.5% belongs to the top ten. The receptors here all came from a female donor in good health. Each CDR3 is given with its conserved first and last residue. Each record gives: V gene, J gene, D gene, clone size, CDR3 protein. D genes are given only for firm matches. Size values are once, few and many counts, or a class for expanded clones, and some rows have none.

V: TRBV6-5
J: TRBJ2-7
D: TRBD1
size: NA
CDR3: CASMDRRSYEQYF

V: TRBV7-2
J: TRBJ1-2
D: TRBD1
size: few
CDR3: CASSRDRQNYGYTF

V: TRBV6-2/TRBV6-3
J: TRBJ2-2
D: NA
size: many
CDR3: CASSATRSAANTGELFF

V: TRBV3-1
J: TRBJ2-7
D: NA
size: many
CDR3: CASTSDVSSYEQYF

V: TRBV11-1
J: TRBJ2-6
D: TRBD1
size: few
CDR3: CASRTGPKSGANVLTF

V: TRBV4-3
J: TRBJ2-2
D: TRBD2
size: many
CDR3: CASSQSSQRGNTGELFF

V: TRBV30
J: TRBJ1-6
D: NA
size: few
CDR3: CAWTPQAGSPLHF

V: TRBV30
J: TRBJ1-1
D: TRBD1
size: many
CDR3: CAWSRQGAFTEAFF

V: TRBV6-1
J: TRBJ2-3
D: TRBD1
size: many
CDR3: CASSRDRGEEDTQYF

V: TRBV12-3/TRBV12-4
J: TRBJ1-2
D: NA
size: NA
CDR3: CVVAASNYGYTF

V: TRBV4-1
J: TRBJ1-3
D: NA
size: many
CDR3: CASSQDRSGVEYFTIYF

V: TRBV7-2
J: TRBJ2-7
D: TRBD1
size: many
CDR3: CASSADRRSYEQYF

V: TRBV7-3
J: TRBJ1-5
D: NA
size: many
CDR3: CASSLGPDQPQHF

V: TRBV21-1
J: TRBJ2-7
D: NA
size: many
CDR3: CASSRERRKKTYEQYF

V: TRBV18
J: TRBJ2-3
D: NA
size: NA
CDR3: CASSPDNLLTDTQYF

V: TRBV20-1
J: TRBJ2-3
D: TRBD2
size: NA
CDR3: CSARAPGLAQYF

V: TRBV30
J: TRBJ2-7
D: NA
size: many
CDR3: CAWSVTAEAVYEQYF

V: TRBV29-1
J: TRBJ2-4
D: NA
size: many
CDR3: CSVWAGSHAKNIQYF

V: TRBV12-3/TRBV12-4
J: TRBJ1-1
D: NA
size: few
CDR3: CAIGGLDTEAFF

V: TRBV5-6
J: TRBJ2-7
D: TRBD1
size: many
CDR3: CASSPRRDWDRTGEQYF

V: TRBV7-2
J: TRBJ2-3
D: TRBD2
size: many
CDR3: CASSLLTLAVSTDTQYF

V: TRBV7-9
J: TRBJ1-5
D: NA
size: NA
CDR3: CASSSTHSNQPQHF

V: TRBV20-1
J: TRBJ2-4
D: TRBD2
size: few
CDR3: CSAPTSGTAKNIQYF

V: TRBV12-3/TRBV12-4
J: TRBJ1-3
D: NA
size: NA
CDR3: CASSWDGDPRDSGNTIYF

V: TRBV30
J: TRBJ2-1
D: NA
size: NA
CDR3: CAWSLVAGRNEQFF

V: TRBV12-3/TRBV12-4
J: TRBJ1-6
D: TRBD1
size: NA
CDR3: CASQTGYYSPLHF

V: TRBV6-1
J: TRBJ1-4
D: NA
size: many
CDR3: CASEWTDEGEKLFF

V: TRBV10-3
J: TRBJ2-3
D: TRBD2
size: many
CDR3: CAISESQAGDTDTQYF

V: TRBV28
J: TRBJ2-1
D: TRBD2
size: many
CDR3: CASRPRTDWGLAVYNEQFF

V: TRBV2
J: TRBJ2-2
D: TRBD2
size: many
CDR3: CASSFRLAGEWTGELFF

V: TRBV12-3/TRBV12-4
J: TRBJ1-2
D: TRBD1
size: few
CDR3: CASSKTGGGYGYTF

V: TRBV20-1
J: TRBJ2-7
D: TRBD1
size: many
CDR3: CSAREQGVTYEQYF

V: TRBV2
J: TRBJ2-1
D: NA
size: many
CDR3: CASSEGVGSSRKSGQFF

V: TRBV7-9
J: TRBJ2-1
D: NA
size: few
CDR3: CASNEPDSRQFF

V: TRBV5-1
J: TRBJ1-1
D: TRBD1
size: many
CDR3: CASSLGQGYTEAFF

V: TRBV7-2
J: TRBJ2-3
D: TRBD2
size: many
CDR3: CASSSMGAGVSDTQYF

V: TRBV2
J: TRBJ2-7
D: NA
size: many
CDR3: CASSEELGPTPYEQYF

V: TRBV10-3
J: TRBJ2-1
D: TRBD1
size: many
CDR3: CAISGGGQGNNEQFF

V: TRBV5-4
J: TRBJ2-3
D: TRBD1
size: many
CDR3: CASSLGLSQGADTQYF

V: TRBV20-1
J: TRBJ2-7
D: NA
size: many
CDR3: CSASRRSRSYEQYF

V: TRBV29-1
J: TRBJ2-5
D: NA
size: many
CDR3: CSVELTRSPQYF

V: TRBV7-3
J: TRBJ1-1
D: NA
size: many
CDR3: CASSLGVSTEAFF

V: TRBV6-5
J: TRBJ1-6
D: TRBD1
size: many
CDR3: CASSYSWTGGADDNSPLHF

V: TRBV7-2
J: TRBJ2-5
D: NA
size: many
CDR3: CASSLEGFWGDGGETQYF

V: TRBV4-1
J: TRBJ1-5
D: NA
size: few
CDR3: CASSQDEETVAGSIRAQDQPQHF

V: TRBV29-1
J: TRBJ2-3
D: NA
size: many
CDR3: CSVRPATDTQYF

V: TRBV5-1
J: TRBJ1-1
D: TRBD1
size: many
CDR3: CASRFRDSNTEAFF

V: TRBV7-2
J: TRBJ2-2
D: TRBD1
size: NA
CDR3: CASSLWDRGPGSGELFF

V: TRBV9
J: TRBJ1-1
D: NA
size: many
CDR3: CASSVEPLNTEAFF

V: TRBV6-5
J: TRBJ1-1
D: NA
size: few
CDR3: CASSYISGEEAFF

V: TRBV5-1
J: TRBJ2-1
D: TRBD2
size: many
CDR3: CASSPGGGGGGPSYNEQFF